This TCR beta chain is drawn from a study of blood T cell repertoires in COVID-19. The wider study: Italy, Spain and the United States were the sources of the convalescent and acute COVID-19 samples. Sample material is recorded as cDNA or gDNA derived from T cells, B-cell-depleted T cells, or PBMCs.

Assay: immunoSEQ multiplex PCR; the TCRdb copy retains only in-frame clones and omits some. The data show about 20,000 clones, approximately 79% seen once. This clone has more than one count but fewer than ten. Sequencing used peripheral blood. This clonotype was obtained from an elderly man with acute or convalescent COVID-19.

Here the CDR3 reads CASSDGSIVYEQYF. CDR3 nucleotides: TGTGCCAGCAGCGACGGGAGTATCGTATACGAGCAGTACTTC. V gene TRBV6-2 or TRBV6-3 combines with J gene TRBJ2-7; D is perhaps TRBD2 (6 bases). CDR1 is MNHEY and CDR2 is SVGEGT in the germline V gene. This CDR3 contains 14 residues. Trimming shortened V by 6 bases and J by 4 bases, and 16 bases separated the two germline ends.